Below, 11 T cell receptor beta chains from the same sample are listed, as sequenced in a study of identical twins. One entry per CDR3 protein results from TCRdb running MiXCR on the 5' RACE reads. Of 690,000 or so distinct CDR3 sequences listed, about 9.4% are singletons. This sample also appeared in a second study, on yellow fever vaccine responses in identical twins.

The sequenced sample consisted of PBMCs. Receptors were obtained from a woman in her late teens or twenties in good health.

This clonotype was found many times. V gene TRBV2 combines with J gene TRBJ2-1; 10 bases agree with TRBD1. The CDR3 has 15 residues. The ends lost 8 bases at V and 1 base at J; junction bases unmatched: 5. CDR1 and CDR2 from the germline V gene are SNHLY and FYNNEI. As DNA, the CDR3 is TGTGCCAGCCCCGGGACAGGGGTGTCCTACAATGAGCAGTTCTTC. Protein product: CASPGTGVSYNEQFF. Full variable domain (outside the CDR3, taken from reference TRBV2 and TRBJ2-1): EPEVTQTPSHQVTQMGQEVILRCVPISNHLYFYWYRQILGQKVEFLVSFYNNEISEKSEIFDDQFSVERPDGSNFTLKIRSTKLEDSAMYFCASPGTGVSYNEQFFGPGTRLTVL.

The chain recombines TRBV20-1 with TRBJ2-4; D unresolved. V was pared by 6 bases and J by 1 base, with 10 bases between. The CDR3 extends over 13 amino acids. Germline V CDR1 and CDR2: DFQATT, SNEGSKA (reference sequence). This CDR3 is CSAPVTAKNIQYF. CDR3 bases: TGCAGTGCCCCTGTCACGGCCAAAAACATTCAGTACTTC.

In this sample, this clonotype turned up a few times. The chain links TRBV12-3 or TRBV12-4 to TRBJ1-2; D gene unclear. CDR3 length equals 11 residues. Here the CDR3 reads CASRRDYGYTF. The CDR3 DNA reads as TGTGCGAGCCGAAGGGACTATGGCTACACCTTC.

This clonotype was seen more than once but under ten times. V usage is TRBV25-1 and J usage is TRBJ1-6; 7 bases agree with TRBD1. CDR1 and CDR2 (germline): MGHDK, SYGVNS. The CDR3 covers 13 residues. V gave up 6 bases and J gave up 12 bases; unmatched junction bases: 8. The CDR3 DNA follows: TGTGCCAGCAGCCCAGGGACAGAGCGACCCCTCCACTTT. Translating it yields CASSPGTERPLHF.

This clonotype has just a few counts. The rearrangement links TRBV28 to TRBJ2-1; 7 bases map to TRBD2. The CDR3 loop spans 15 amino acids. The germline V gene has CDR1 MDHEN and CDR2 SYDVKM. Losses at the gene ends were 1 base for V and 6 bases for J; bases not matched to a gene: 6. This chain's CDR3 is CASSLSHGRINEQFF. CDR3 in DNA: TGTGCCAGCAGTTTATCCCACGGGAGGATCAATGAGCAGTTCTTC.

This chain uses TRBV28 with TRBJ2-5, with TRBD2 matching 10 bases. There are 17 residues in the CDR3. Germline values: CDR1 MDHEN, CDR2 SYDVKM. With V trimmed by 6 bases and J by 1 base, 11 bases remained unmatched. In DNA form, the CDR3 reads TGTGCCAGCAGCCCCCCCGCAGCGGGGGGGGTCCAAGAGACCCAGTACTTC. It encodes CASSPPAAGGVQETQYF.

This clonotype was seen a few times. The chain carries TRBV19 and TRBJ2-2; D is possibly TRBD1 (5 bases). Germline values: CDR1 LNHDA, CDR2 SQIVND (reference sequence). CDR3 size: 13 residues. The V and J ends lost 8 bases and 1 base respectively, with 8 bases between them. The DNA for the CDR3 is TGTGCCAGTGCGACAGAGAACACCGGGGAGCTGTTTTTT. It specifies CASATENTGELFF. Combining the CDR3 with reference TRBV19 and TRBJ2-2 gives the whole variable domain DGGITQSPKYLFRKEGQNVTLSCEQNLNHDAMYWYRQDPGQGLRLIYYSQIVNDFQKGDIAEGYSVSREKKESFPLTVTSAQKNPTAFYLCASATENTGELFFGEGSRLTVL.

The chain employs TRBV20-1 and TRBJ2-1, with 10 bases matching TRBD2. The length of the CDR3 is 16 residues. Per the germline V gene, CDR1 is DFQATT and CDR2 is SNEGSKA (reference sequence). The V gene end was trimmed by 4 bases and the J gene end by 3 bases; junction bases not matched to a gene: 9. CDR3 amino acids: CSAIVEREGDYNEQFF. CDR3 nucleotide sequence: TGCAGTGCTATTGTAGAGCGGGAGGGGGACTACAATGAGCAGTTCTTC.

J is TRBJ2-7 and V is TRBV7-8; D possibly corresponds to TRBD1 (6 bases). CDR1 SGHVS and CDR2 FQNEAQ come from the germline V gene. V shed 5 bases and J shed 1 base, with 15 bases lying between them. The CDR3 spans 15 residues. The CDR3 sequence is CASSAITGHSYEQYF. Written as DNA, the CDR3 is TGTGCCAGCAGCGCCATTACAGGGCATTCCTACGAGCAGTACTTC.

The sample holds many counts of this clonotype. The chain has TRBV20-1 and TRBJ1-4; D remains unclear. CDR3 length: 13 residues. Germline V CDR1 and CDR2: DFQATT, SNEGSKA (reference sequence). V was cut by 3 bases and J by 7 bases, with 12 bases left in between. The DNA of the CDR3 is TGCAGTGCTAGGAGGACCGACCCTGAAAAACTGTTTTTT. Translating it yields CSARRTDPEKLFF.

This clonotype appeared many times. DNA for the CDR3: TGTGCCAGCAGTGAAGCGGTATCGGGAAAACTGTTTTTT. Its translation: CASSEAVSGKLFF. The chain uses TRBV2 and TRBJ1-4, with D uncertain. The CDR3 runs 13 residues. Germline V gene lookup returns CDR1 SNHLY and CDR2 FYNNEI. Trimming took off 0 bases at V and 10 bases at J, with 9 bases between the two ends.